Sequencing of this T cell receptor beta chain was carried out in a study of cytomegalovirus exposure and HLA in healthy donors. Study-wide results and caveats: Among TCR beta chains, those listed as cytomegalovirus-associated numbered over 150. Upon later analysis, TCR association rates were observed to vary by HLA locus, being highest for DRB1 and lowest for HLA-C.

About this clone: Its antigen is unidentified.

The CDR3 loop spans 15 amino acids. Trimming took 3 bases from V and 3 from J, leaving 9 bases between them. Germline CDR1 LNHNV, CDR2 YYDKDF (reference sequence). The PCR made use of 60 Vbeta and 13 Jbeta primers. Using immunoSEQ multiplex PCR, the repertoire was profiled, and TCRdb retains in-frame clones only, with some absent. This sample has around 300,000 clones, with about 66% found just once. Sequenced: PBMCs. V and J are TRBV15 and TRBJ1-6; D is possibly TRBD1 (6 bases). The clonotype originates from a female donor in good health and CMV-seronegative. The CDR3, as DNA: TGTGCCACCAGCAGGGAACAGGGCTATAATTCACCCCTCCACTTT. Residues: CATSREQGYNSPLHF.